One sample yielded the 10 T cell receptor beta chains listed below, sequenced in a study of blood T cell repertoires in COVID-19. TCRdb's copy holds only in-frame clones and misses some; the assay was immunoSEQ multiplex PCR. The sample consists of under 250,000 clones, roughly 83% of them appearing once. The sequenced sample consisted of peripheral blood. The source is a woman of 80 years or more with COVID-19, enrolled during active disease.

The table lists this clone with a count of one. This chain links TRBV5-8 with TRBJ1-1; D call uncertain. V dropped 2 bases and J dropped 1 base, with 9 bases sitting between them. The CDR3 consists of 14 residues. In germline, CDR1 is SGHTS, CDR2 YDEGEE. DNA of the CDR3: TGTGCCAGCAGCTTCAGAACAGCGAACACTGAAGCTTTCTTT. The encoded protein is CASSFRTANTEAFF.

J is TRBJ2-7 and V is TRBV2; D remains ambiguous. Germline values: CDR1 SNHLY, CDR2 FYNNEI. The CDR3 has 13 amino acids. With 1 base removed from V and 0 bases from J, the gap between germline ends came to 4 bases. CDR3 in amino acids: CASSEGASYEQYF. The CDR3 DNA reads as TGTGCCAGCAGTGAAGGGGCCTCCTACGAGCAGTACTTC.

V is TRBV5-8 and J is TRBJ1-1; unclear D gene. CDR1 and CDR2 (germline): SGHTS, YDEGEE. This CDR3 has 11 residues. V was cut by 0 bases and J by 8 bases, with 5 bases left in between. In DNA form, the CDR3 reads TGTGCCAGCAGCTTGGGAGGGGAAGCTTTCTTT. This translates into CASSLGGEAFF.

The rearrangement uses TRBV10-3 and TRBJ1-1; a weak D match, TRBD1 (6 bases). Germline CDR1 is ENHRY and CDR2 is SYGVKD. V shed 5 bases and J shed 1 base, with 8 bases lying between them. The CDR3 length is 13 residues. The DNA for the CDR3 is TGTGCCATCAGTCGGACAGAGAACACTGAAGCTTTCTTT. As protein: CAISRTENTEAFF.

V and J are TRBV11-1 and TRBJ2-7; TRBD1 matches 8 bases. This CDR3 is 12 amino acids long. Germline V CDR1 and CDR2: SGHAT, FQDESV (reference sequence). V trimming: 8 bases; J trimming: 6 bases; junction bases outside the gene matches: 6. In DNA, the CDR3 is TGTGCCAGCGAAGGACAGGGCAGCGAGCAGTACTTC. Protein product: CASEGQGSEQYF.

The rearrangement joins TRBV11-1 to TRBJ2-7, with a weak D call TRBD1 (6 bases). V dropped 2 bases and J dropped 2 bases, with 10 bases sitting between them. Germline lookup yields CDR1 SGHAT and CDR2 FQDESV (reference sequence). This CDR3 spans 14 amino acids. The CDR3 DNA reads as TGTGCCAGCAGCTTACAGGGGCTAACCTACGAGCAGTACTTC. Protein sequence: CASSLQGLTYEQYF.

This sequence joins TRBV7-2 and TRBJ2-7; 11 bases map to TRBD2. The CDR3 is made up of 16 amino acids. The trim removed 4 bases at V and 6 bases at J, leaving 11 bases unmatched. CDR1 and CDR2 (germline): SGHTA, FQGNSA. The CDR3, as DNA: TGTGCCAGCAGCTCTAGATTTAGCGGGGGGGCCAGCGAGCAGTACTTC. Translation: CASSSRFSGGASEQYF.

This rearrangement joins TRBV5-6 to TRBJ2-3; possibly TRBD2 for D (6 bases). The CDR3 is 16 residues long. Germline-derived CDR1 and CDR2 are SGHDT and YYEEEE. Trimming removed 3 bases at V and 4 bases at J, with 18 bases between. The CDR3 loop is CASSSDGGLSSDTQYF. In DNA form, the CDR3 reads TGTGCCAGCAGCTCGGACGGGGGTCTTTCGTCAGATACGCAGTATTTT.

The V gene is TRBV28, the J gene TRBJ1-1, with D hard to call. Per germline, CDR1 MDHEN and CDR2 SYDVKM. Trimming removed 3 bases from V and 2 bases from J, with 10 bases in between. The CDR3 extends over 14 amino acids. CDR3 in DNA: TGTGCCAGCAGTTTTGTGAGAGGAAACACTGAAGCTTTCTTT. It translates to CASSFVRGNTEAFF. Combining the CDR3 with reference TRBV28 and TRBJ1-1 gives the whole variable domain DVKVTQSSRYLVKRTGEKVFLECVQDMDHENMFWYRQDPGLGLRLIYFSYDVKMKEKGDIPEGYSVSREKKERFSLILESASTNQTSMYLCASSFVRGNTEAFFGQGTRLTVV.

V usage is TRBV4-2 and J usage is TRBJ2-3, with 11 positions matching TRBD2. From germline, CDR1 is LGHNA and CDR2 YNFKEQ. V shed 0 bases and J 7 bases; nucleotides not matched to a gene: 9. CDR3 length: 17 amino acids. The CDR3 coding sequence is TGTGCCAGCAGCCAAGATGTAGCGGGGGGGTTCATGAATACGCAGTATTTT. This codes for CASSQDVAGGFMNTQYF.